This TCR beta chain appears in the sequencing data of a study of T cell responses to AZD1222 COVID-19 vaccine. Study-wide results and caveats: Two AZD1222 doses significantly raised spike-specific TCR breadth and depth over controls. Donors skewed white British and female; clonal diversity was possibly underestimated. The reported proportion of spike-specific TCRs targeting unmutated variant regions was nearly half. Seropositive AZD1222 recipients at baseline numbered only 6 or 7.

Repertoires were generated with immunoSEQ multiplex PCR, while TCRdb's copy carries only in-frame clones and drops some. In the table there are about 85,000 clones, 88% of which are singletons. Concerning this clone itself: Its antigen remains unidentified.

Sample: peripheral blood, taken on day 0 of AZD1222 vaccination. This TCR came from an adult in good health.

The CDR3 region is CASSLGRGNVETQYF. CDR3 nucleotides: TGCGCCAGCAGCTTGGGTCGGGGTAATGTAGAGACCCAGTACTTC. V and J are TRBV5-1 and TRBJ2-5; D might be TRBD2 (5 bases). The V end was cut by 0 bases, the J end by 4 bases, with 13 bases between. Germline V gene lookup returns CDR1 SGHRS and CDR2 YFSETQ. The CDR3 has 15 amino acids. Filled out from reference TRBV5-1 and TRBJ2-5, the complete variable domain reads KAGVTQTPRYLIKTRGQQVTLSCSPISGHRSVSWYQQTPGQGLQFLFEYFSETQRNKGNFPGRFSGRQFSNSRSEMNVSTLELGDSALYLCASSLGRGNVETQYFGPGTRLLVL.